The sequence of this TCR beta chain was determined in a study of blood T cell repertoires in COVID-19. Study in general: COVID-19 samples collected from the United States, Italy and Spain covered acute and convalescent phases.

TCRdb's copy holds only in-frame clones and misses some; the assay was immunoSEQ multiplex PCR. Of approximately 210,000 clones listed, 85% to 90% were seen once; the top ten hold approximately 15%. The V end lost 5 bases, the J end lost 5 bases, and 16 bases lay between the germline ends. This CDR3 is 14 amino acids long. CDR1 is MDHEN and CDR2 is SYDVKM in the germline V gene. This clonotype originated in a woman in her 50s with acute COVID-19. The sample comprised PBMCs or T cells enriched from blood (not recorded which). The V gene is TRBV28, the J gene TRBJ2-7; D is uncertain. As DNA, the CDR3 is TGTGCCAGCAGTCTTTTGGGCCTCTCGGACGAGCAGTACTTC. Protein sequence: CASSLLGLSDEQYF.